This T cell receptor beta chain stems from a study of T cells in Graves' hyperthyroidism and ophthalmopathy (dated by TCRdb to about 2019). About the full investigation: TCR V-J signatures able to tell the groups apart were searched for in a discovery cohort of 100 patients, of whom roughly 42 had Graves' ophthalmopathy and some 60 had stable Graves' hyperthyroidism. Whether ophthalmopathy could be predicted prospectively was tested in an independent validation cohort made up of fewer than 20 hyperthyroidism patients plus 17 patients who later progressed to ophthalmopathy. The 100 discovery patients were randomly split 7:3 into training and test sets. In addition, the study compared T-cell repertoires in thyroid tissue and in blood from about six Graves' hyperthyroidism patients. Following sampling, methimazole starting at 30 mg daily was given to hyperthyroidism patients, and high-dose intravenous methylprednisolone was given to ophthalmopathy patients. According to the paper, TCR Vbeta CDR3 sequencing was carried out on approximately 140 peripheral blood samples, which came from about 45 ophthalmopathy, around 74 hyperthyroidism and approximately 17 progressor patients. The investigation overall reported the following: A 13 V-J signature model separated ophthalmopathy from stable hyperthyroidism, with 87.88% sensitivity and 81% to 82% specificity in cross-validation and 80%/75% in testing. Blood samples also contained most of the expanded thyroid clonotypes (frequency above 0.001), which suggests that blood repertoires may reflect thyroid immune responses. In validation, the model predicted progression to ophthalmopathy a median of approximately 6.6 months before onset, with over 55% sensitivity and roughly 77% specificity. No statistical method was used to set the sample size in advance, and investigators knew the group allocation.

Details on this clonotype: Its antigen target is currently unknown. With a much larger clone just one base away, this may be a read error.

TCR beta CDR3 regions were amplified from RNA transcripts. A first-round RT-PCR of the TCR CDR3 used the HTBI primer set with the Qiagen OneStep RT-PCR kit. A second multiplex PCR round built the libraries, followed by size selection and purification. The libraries were sequenced on an Illumina HiSeq2000 using paired-end 100 bp reads. As for how the authors treated the data: SOAPnuke was used to process the raw data, removing reads that contained adapters or uncalled bases, had a mean Phred below 15, or lacked an exact match to the constant primer or identifier. High-quality paired reads were merged using COPE v1.2.5, and each unique nucleotide sequence was defined as a clonotype. Clonotypes were aligned to IMGT TRBV, TRBD and TRBJ reference segments using MiTCR v1.1. The analysis included only V-J combinations with a frequency above 0.0001, which together covered 99% to 99.2% of the repertoires. The TCS score was defined as the ratio of F50 (clonal expansion) to E x V (chaos), calculated using BLOSUM62-based TCRdist between CDR3 peptides within each V-J. Welch's t-statistics and random forest reduced around 550 V-J features to 10 to 15, which were used in a naive Bayes classifier (R e1071). The similarity between thyroid and blood repertoires was quantified using the Morisita-Horn index. TCRdb reran the public reads through fastp at Q25 and MiXCR, keeping productive beta chains. CDR3 protein duplicates are merged, each entry listing the most common genes and DNA. TCRdb's processing, not the authors', yielded these V and J calls. This sample gives a few hundred thousand distinct CDR3 sequences in total; roughly 46% of them show up just once. Of the sample, about 8.3% is held by the ten largest clones.

Stable Graves' hyperthyroidism was defined as no progression to ophthalmopathy during 18 months of follow-up. Hyperthyroidism patients were aged 18 to 65 years and newly diagnosed, with disease duration of less than 2 months. Any patient with an uncontrolled infection, another autoimmune disease, pregnancy or lactation was excluded. Diagnoses relied on clinical symptoms, serum thyroxine and TRAb, thyroid ultrasound and orbital computed tomography. Total RNA was extracted using Trizol reagent, and RNA quality was assessed on an Agilent 2100 Bioanalyzer. V loses 3 bases of germline sequence and J loses 10 bases, and the interval between the two ends is 15 bases. The CDR3 holds 13 amino acids from the cysteine to the phenylalanine. Solely the CDR3 DNA is kept, with 39 bases framed from the first base.

Recombination linked TRBV12-3 or TRBV12-4 to TRBJ1-2, with an unclear D gene assignment. The clonotype was recovered from a woman between 18 and 29 years old with Graves' hyperthyroidism. Source material: peripheral blood or thyroid tissue (not recorded which). This receptor has the CDR3 CASSFGRVIVYTF. The sequenced DNA is TGTGCCAGCAGTTTCGGGCGGGTGATCGTCTACACCTTC.